This T cell receptor beta chain was identified during a study of beta chain features in type 1 diabetes. Germline lookup yields CDR1 SGHKS and CDR2 YYEKEE (reference sequence). V lost 0 bases and J lost 1; bases outside the gene matches: 2. The CDR3 is 15 amino acids. This clone was detected a few times. The investigators reverse transcribed all of the isolated RNA, so they sequenced expressed TCRB transcripts. The method was immunoSEQ multiplex PCR; TCRdb's version includes in-frame clones alone and lacks a portion of them. Here the sample spans 200,000 to 300,000 clones, about 14% being singletons. Sequences were obtained from naive CD4+ T cells from blood. The chain links TRBV5-5 to TRBJ2-5; 8 positions agree with TRBD2. This receptor was taken from a woman between 35 and 50 years old in good health. As DNA, the CDR3 is TGTGCCAGCAGCTTGGAGGGACTAGGCCAAGAGACCCAGTACTTC. This gives the protein CASSLEGLGQETQYF.